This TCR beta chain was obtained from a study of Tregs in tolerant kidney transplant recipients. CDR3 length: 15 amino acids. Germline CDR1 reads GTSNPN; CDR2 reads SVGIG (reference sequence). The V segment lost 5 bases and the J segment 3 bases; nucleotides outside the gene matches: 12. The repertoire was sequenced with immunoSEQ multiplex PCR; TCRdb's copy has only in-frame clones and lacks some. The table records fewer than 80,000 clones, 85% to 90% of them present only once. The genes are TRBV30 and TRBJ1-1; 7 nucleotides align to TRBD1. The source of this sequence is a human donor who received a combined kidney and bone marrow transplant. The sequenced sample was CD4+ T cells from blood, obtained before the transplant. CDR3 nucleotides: TGTGCCTGGCGCAATACAGGGGCTGCGGACACTGAAGCTTTCTTT. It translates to CAWRNTGAADTEAFF. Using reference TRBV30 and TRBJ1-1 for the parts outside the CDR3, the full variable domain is SQTIHQWPATLVQPVGSPLSLECTVEGTSNPNLYWYRQAAGRGLQLLFYSVGIGQISSEVPQNLSASRPQDRQFILSSKKLLLSDSGFYLCAWRNTGAADTEAFFGQGTRLTVV.